Sequencing of this T cell receptor (beta chain) was carried out in a study of OX40 agonist ivuxolimab in advanced cancers. The overall study: The patients received ivuxolimab by intravenous route every 2 weeks at 0.01 to 10 mg/kg.

Regarding this clone: Its antigen is unidentified.

TCRdb's table, derived via immunoSEQ multiplex PCR, lists solely in-frame clones and lacks some. The repertoire holds fewer than 90,000 clones, with roughly nine tenths as singletons. General study points: Average numbers of expanded clones were greater in CD8+ T cells than in CD4+. Certain nonresponders additionally had low normalized T-cell clonal expansion.

The sequence was obtained from an adult with an advanced solid tumor such as melanoma, head and neck, liver or kidney cancer. The material sequenced was CD4+ or CD8+ T cells sorted from blood, taken in a trial of the OX40 agonist ivuxolimab.

CDR3 coding DNA: TGTGCCAGCAGCCAAGGAAATAGCGGAACCCTTAGCACAGATACGCAGTATTTT. Its translation: CASSQGNSGTLSTDTQYF. This sequence joins TRBV4-2 and TRBJ2-3; D may be TRBD2 (6 bases). Looked up from germline, CDR1 is LGHNA and CDR2 is YNFKEQ. V dropped 1 base and J dropped 0 bases, with 17 bases sitting between them. The CDR3 is 18 residues long.